This section outlines one T cell receptor (beta chain) sequence together with its context. Because the CDR3's place on the DNA is in doubt, the DNA is left out and the CDR3 is given as listed by TCRdb. The CDR3 is 15 residues long, counting both termini. Per the germline V gene, CDR1 is SGHTA and CDR2 is FQGNSA. Through a sample-barcoded 5' primer and a J-beta primer mix, a second PCR was run for about 6 to 11 cycles. Via MiXCR, TCRdb re-called the 5' RACE reads, giving one row per CDR3 protein. The sample has about 1.8 million distinct CDR3 sequences, around half seen once. The data belong to a study of blood T cells in healthy people across ages. Study-level information: The capture of about one barcoded beta molecule per two T cells was achieved by template switching.

This sequence originates from a woman in her thirties or forties in good health. The V gene is TRBV7-2, the J gene TRBJ2-7. Input material: blood. The CDR3 loop is CASSVVGSGAYEQCF.